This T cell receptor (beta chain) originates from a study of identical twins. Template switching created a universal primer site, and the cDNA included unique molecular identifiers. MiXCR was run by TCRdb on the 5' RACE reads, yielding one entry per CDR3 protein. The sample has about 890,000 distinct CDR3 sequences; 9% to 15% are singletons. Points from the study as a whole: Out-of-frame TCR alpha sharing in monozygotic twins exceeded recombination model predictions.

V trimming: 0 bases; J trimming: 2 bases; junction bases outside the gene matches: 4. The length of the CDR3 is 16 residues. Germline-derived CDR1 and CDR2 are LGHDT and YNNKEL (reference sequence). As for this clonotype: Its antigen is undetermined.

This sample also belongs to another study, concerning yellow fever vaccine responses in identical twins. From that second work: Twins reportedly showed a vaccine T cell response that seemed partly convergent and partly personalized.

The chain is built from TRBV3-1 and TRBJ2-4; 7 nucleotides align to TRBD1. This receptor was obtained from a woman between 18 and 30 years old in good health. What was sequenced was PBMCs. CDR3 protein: CASSQESTGPKNIQYF. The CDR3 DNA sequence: TGTGCCAGCAGCCAAGAATCGACAGGGCCCAAAAACATTCAGTACTTC.